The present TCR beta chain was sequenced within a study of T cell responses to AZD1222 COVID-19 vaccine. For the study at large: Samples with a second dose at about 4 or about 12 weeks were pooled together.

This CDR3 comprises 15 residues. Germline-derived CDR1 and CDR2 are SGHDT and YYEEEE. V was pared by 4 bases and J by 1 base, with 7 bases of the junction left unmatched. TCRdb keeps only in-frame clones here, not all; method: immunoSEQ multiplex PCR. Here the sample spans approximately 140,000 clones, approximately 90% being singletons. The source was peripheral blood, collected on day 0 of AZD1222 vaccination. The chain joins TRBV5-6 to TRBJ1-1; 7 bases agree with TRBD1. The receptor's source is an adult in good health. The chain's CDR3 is CASSGGDRTNTEAFF. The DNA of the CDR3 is TGTGCCAGCAGCGGGGGGGACAGAACGAACACTGAAGCTTTCTTT.